Presented here are 9 T cell receptor beta chains from one specimen sequenced in a study of identical twins. TCRdb re-analysed the 5' RACE reads in MiXCR, keeping a single row per CDR3 protein. Altogether about 690,000 distinct CDR3 sequences are present, approximately 6.1% being singletons, with the ten largest covering 1.5% to 2%. Sequencing used naive T cells sorted from blood. Receptors were obtained from a young man in good health.

Ten or more counts support this clonotype. The rearrangement joins TRBV7-2 to TRBJ2-3; TRBD1 matches 10 bases. The CDR3 contains 16 residues. J was trimmed by 1 base and V by 8 bases; bases with no gene match: 9. The germline V gene encodes CDR1 SGHTA and CDR2 FQGNSA. The CDR3 DNA is TGTGCCAGCCCGGTAGTAGGGACAGGGGGCACAGATACGCAGTATTTT. Protein product: CASPVVGTGGTDTQYF.

Many counts were recorded for this clonotype. V gene TRBV9 combines with J gene TRBJ2-4; D uncertain. This CDR3 spans 13 amino acids. Trimming pared 9 bases from V and 5 bases from J, leaving 15 bases between. CDR1 is SGDLS, CDR2 YYNGEE, per germline. The CDR3 region is CATSTLAENIQYF. CDR3 sequence (DNA): TGTGCCACATCAACCCTGGCTGAAAACATTCAGTACTTC. The whole variable domain, filled in from reference TRBV9 and TRBJ2-4, reads DSGVTQTPKHLITATGQRVTLRCSPRSGDLSVYWYQQSLDQGLQFLIQYYNGEERAKGNILERFSAQQFPDLHSELNLSSLELGDSALYFCATSTLAENIQYFGAGTRLSVL.

This clonotype was found many times. V gene TRBV10-3 combines with J gene TRBJ2-7; 8 nucleotides line up with TRBD2. The J segment lost 2 bases and the V segment lost 4 bases, leaving 10 bases of the junction unmatched. This CDR3 comprises 16 residues. The germline V gene has CDR1 ENHRY and CDR2 SYGVKD. The CDR3 is CAISAVLAGGAYEQYF. The CDR3 nucleotides are TGTGCCATCAGTGCTGTCCTCGCGGGAGGCGCCTACGAGCAGTACTTC.

The chain links TRBV3-1 to TRBJ2-3; D is unclear. The V end lost 1 base, the J end lost 4 bases, and 9 bases lay between the germline ends. Per the germline V gene, CDR1 is LGHDT and CDR2 is YNNKEL (reference sequence). This CDR3 is 14 amino acids long. This chain's CDR3 is CASSQVAVSDTQYF. CDR3 coding DNA: TGTGCCAGCAGCCAAGTCGCGGTATCAGATACGCAGTATTTT.

In its sample, this clonotype was seen many times. The V and J genes are TRBV24-1 and TRBJ2-1, with TRBD2 matching 12 bases. The CDR3 is 17 amino acids. Germline CDR1 KGHDR, CDR2 SFDVKD. The junction had 9 bases not matched to a gene; V was cut back by 5 bases and J by 5 bases. CDR3 amino acids: CATSGLAGALSNNEQFF. The CDR3, as DNA: TGTGCCACCAGTGGACTAGCGGGAGCCCTCTCTAACAATGAGCAGTTCTTC.

This clonotype has ten or more counts. This chain joins TRBV6-1 and TRBJ2-2; 8 bases line up with TRBD1. Germline V gene sequence: CDR1 MNHNS, CDR2 SASEGT. The V and J ends lost 6 bases and 7 bases, in that order; junction bases with no gene match: 16. There are 17 residues in the CDR3. CDR3 region: CASSHNAGTGILGELFF. The CDR3 DNA reads TGTGCCAGCAGCCATAACGCCGGGACAGGAATTCTCGGGGAGCTGTTTTTT.

The V call is TRBV6-5, the J call TRBJ2-2; D not resolved. Deletions cut 4 bases from V and 2 bases from J, with 17 bases between. The CDR3 runs 17 residues. The V gene's germline CDR1 is MNHEY and CDR2 SVGAGI. The CDR3 is CASSSSPITVNTGELFF. The DNA for the CDR3 is TGTGCCAGCAGTTCCAGTCCCATCACAGTTAACACCGGGGAGCTGTTTTTT.

This clonotype showed up many times. The rearrangement joins TRBV3-1 to TRBJ2-3; D ambiguous. Per germline, CDR1 LGHDT and CDR2 YNNKEL (reference sequence). The CDR3 is 14 amino acids. The V end was cut by 1 base, the J end by 5 bases, with 10 bases between. CDR3 loop: CASSQAFGGDTQYF. The CDR3, as DNA: TGTGCCAGCAGCCAAGCGTTCGGCGGAGATACGCAGTATTTT.

This clonotype has only a few counts. This chain joins TRBV6-1 and TRBJ2-2, with TRBD2 as a possible D gene (6 bases). Per germline, CDR1 MNHNS and CDR2 SASEGT. Trimming stripped 6 bases from V and 2 bases from J, with 16 bases between. The CDR3 spans 16 residues. Here the CDR3 reads CASRNIPGLNTGELFF. DNA of the CDR3: TGTGCCAGCAGAAACATTCCGGGACTCAACACCGGGGAGCTGTTTTTT.